This entry features one T cell receptor (beta chain) sequence. Its antigen remains unidentified. The sample comes from a study of CD8 T cells in ankylosing spondylitis. Whole-study results and caveats: In ankylosing spondylitis patients, matched synovial fluid reportedly showed significant enrichment of disease-linked clones. Disease-linked clones were CD8+ and relatively rare in peripheral blood. Characteristic, it appeared, of ankylosing spondylitis blood was a TCR beta motif of about eight highly homologous variants. Some motif variants were previously reported in reactive arthritis synovial fluid and blood.

CDR1 and CDR2 from the germline V gene are SGHRS and YFSETQ. The CDR3 is 17 amino acids. Trimming at V came to 0 bases and at J to 4 bases, leaving 2 bases not matched to a gene. Libraries of TCR beta came from quantitative 5'-RACE with molecular barcodes. TCRdb analysed the 5' RACE reads with MiXCR anew, one entry per CDR3 protein. The sample includes 250,000 to 350,000 distinct CDR3 sequences, roughly 8% of them seen just once. The sequencing sample was made of blood, either unsorted or a sorted T cell fraction (not recorded which). This sequence was found in a male donor with ankylosing spondylitis. J is TRBJ2-3 and V is TRBV5-1; 16 nucleotides align to TRBD2. The CDR3 loop is CASSLEGLAGGPDTQYF. Here the CDR3 DNA reads TGCGCCAGCAGCTTGGAGGGACTAGCGGGAGGGCCAGATACGCAGTATTTT.